This entry concerns a single T cell receptor beta chain. These data are taken from a study of blood T cell repertoires in COVID-19. Study-level background: T cells, B-cell-depleted T cells, or PBMCs provided the cDNA or gDNA that served as material.

This CDR3 has 14 amino acids. V lost 4 bases, J lost 1 base, and 10 bases lay in between. CDR1 and CDR2 (germline): MDHEN, SYDVKM. Data came from immunoSEQ multiplex PCR; TCRdb stores just in-frame clones and leaves some out. The table lists a few hundred thousand clones, just under 90% of them singletons. The study recruited people aged roughly 18 to 100 years across some 23 US areas. Categorization into cohorts depended on clinical history that participants reported. Recovery meant two consecutive negative NP/OP PCR tests, professional clearance, or resolved symptoms. The sequenced material came from PBMCs or T cells enriched from blood (not recorded which). The sequence was obtained from a woman aged 55-70 years who had recovered from COVID-19. The V call is TRBV28, the J call TRBJ1-1, with D possibly being TRBD1 (5 bases). The CDR3 nucleotides are TGTGCCAGCAGTTACCCTCAGGGGAACACTGAAGCTTTCTTT. Translation: CASSYPQGNTEAFF. Combining the CDR3 with reference TRBV28 and TRBJ1-1 gives the whole variable domain DVKVTQSSRYLVKRTGEKVFLECVQDMDHENMFWYRQDPGLGLRLIYFSYDVKMKEKGDIPEGYSVSREKKERFSLILESASTNQTSMYLCASSYPQGNTEAFFGQGTRLTVV.